A selection of T cell receptor beta chains follows, all from one sample in a study of a mutant IDH1 vaccine in newly diagnosed glioma. Clones were read by immunoSEQ multiplex PCR, and TCRdb kept only the in-frame ones, dropping some. Counted here are some 66,000 clones, approximately 80% occurring once; the ten biggest clones make up roughly 4.5%. These receptors' targets are unknown. The specimen was PBMCs, collected from a glioma patient whose treatment included an IDH1 peptide vaccine. These receptors came from a young man with glioma. CDR3s include the opening cysteine and the closing phenylalanine or tryptophan. The order of the fields is V gene, clone size, D gene, J gene, CDR3 DNA, CDR3 protein. The D gene is left open where the match is weak. Clone sizes are given selectively: once, few, many, or a class where the clone is expanded.

V: TRBV28; size: .; D: .; J: TRBJ1-1; DNA: TGTGCCAGCAGTTTCCACAGACAGAACACTGAAGCTTTCTTT; CDR3: CASSFHRQNTEAFF
V: TRBV29-1; size: .; D: TRBD1; J: TRBJ2-1; DNA: TGCAGCGTTTCCGGACAGGGGTTTACCGATGAGCAGTTCTTC; CDR3: CSVSGQGFTDEQFF
V: TRBV5-1; size: few; D: .; J: TRBJ1-1; DNA: TGCGCCAGCAGCTTGGAAGGGAGGGGGTTAACTGAAGCTTTCTTT; CDR3: CASSLEGRGLTEAFF
V: TRBV5-5; size: .; D: TRBD1; J: TRBJ1-5; DNA: TGTGCCAGCAGCGGAGAGGGGGCGCGTCAGCCCCAGCATTTT; CDR3: CASSGEGARQPQHF
V: TRBV6-1; size: .; D: TRBD1; J: TRBJ1-2; DNA: TGTGCCAGCAGTAGACAGGGAGAGAGCTATGGCTACACCTTC; CDR3: CASSRQGESYGYTF
V: TRBV5-1; size: .; D: TRBD2; J: TRBJ2-7; DNA: TGCGCCAGCAGCGGATTTTCGGGAGGGGAGCAGTACTTC; CDR3: CASSGFSGGEQYF
V: TRBV19; size: .; D: TRBD1; J: TRBJ2-7; DNA: TGTGCCAGTAGTGCCGGACAGGGGGCAGCCTACGAGCAGTACTTC; CDR3: CASSAGQGAAYEQYF
V: TRBV7-9; size: .; D: .; J: TRBJ2-1; DNA: TGTGCCAGCAGCTTCGAGGGAAGCTACTCCTACAATGAGCAGTTCTTC; CDR3: CASSFEGSYSYNEQFF
V: TRBV5-1; size: .; D: .; J: TRBJ1-3; DNA: TGCGCCAGCAGCTTGTGGGGGAACGCTGGAAACACCATATATTTT; CDR3: CASSLWGNAGNTIYF
V: TRBV19; size: .; D: .; J: TRBJ1-4; DNA: TGTGCCACCTCCCGGAGGGGGGGGGATGAAAAACTGTTTTTT; CDR3: CATSRRGGDEKLFF
V: TRBV2; size: .; D: TRBD1; J: TRBJ1-1; DNA: TGTGCCAGCAGTCTAGGACAGGGGGCTGAAGCTTTCTTT; CDR3: CASSLGQGAEAFF
V: TRBV19; size: .; D: .; J: TRBJ1-1; DNA: TGTGCCAGTACCCTAAGGGGGGGAGGGAACACTGAAGCTTTCTTT; CDR3: CASTLRGGGNTEAFF
V: TRBV4-2; size: .; D: TRBD1; J: TRBJ2-2; DNA: TGTGCCAGCAGCAGCCGGGACAGGGGCGCGAACACCGGGGAGCTGTTTTTT; CDR3: CASSSRDRGANTGELFF
V: TRBV28; size: .; D: .; J: TRBJ1-2; DNA: TGTGCCAGCAGTACCCCCGGAGTGGGATTGGAATCGGTTTATGGCTACACCTTC; CDR3: CASSTPGVGLESVYGYTF
V: TRBV7-8; size: .; D: .; J: TRBJ1-1; DNA: TGTGCCAGCAGCTTAGAGGTTAACACTGAAGCTTTCTTT; CDR3: CASSLEVNTEAFF
V: TRBV6-1; size: .; D: TRBD1; J: TRBJ1-3; DNA: TGTGCCAGCAGTGAAGCTGGACAGGGCGCTGGAAACACCATATATTTT; CDR3: CASSEAGQGAGNTIYF
V: TRBV10-2; size: .; D: .; J: TRBJ1-2; DNA: TGCGCCAGCAGTGAGCCCGTTACTGGCTACACCTTC; CDR3: CASSEPVTGYTF
V: TRBV30; size: once; D: .; J: TRBJ2-7; DNA: TGTGCCTGGGGACACAAATCCTACGAGCAGTACTTC; CDR3: CAWGHKSYEQYF
V: TRBV12-5; size: .; D: .; J: TRBJ2-1; DNA: TGTGCTAGTGCCGAGCGCGACTACAATGAGCAGTTCTTC; CDR3: CASAERDYNEQFF
V: TRBV5-1; size: .; D: TRBD1; J: TRBJ1-4; DNA: TGCGCCAGCAGCTATGGGACAGGGGGTGAAAAACTGTTTTTT; CDR3: CASSYGTGGEKLFF
V: TRBV6-5; size: .; D: .; J: TRBJ2-5; DNA: TGTGCCAGTTCGGGAGCGGGCGCAGCCCAAGAGACCCAGTACTTC; CDR3: CASSGAGAAQETQYF
V: TRBV7-6; size: .; D: .; J: TRBJ2-7; DNA: TGTGCCAGCACACCAATTTGGGGGGCCAACGAGCAGTACTTC; CDR3: CASTPIWGANEQYF
V: TRBV4-1; size: .; D: .; J: TRBJ1-5; DNA: TGCGCCAGCAGCTTGACGGAAGAGATAAATCAGCCCCAGCATTTT; CDR3: CASSLTEEINQPQHF
V: TRBV18; size: .; D: TRBD1; J: TRBJ2-7; DNA: TGTGCCAGCTCACCGTCGACAGGGGACCCCTACGAGCAGTACTTC; CDR3: CASSPSTGDPYEQYF
V: TRBV15; size: once; D: .; J: TRBJ1-4; DNA: TGTGCCACCAGCCGATCGTCAATTACAGGGCAGGTGGATGAAAAACTGTTTTTT; CDR3: CATSRSSITGQVDEKLFF
V: TRBV6-1; size: .; D: TRBD1; J: TRBJ1-2; DNA: TGTGCCAGCAGTATTGACAGGGAGACCTATGGCTACACCTTC; CDR3: CASSIDRETYGYTF
V: TRBV5-6; size: once; D: .; J: TRBJ1-5; DNA: TGTGCCAGCAGCTTGGGGCCGGTAAGATCTCAGCCCCAGCATTTT; CDR3: CASSLGPVRSQPQHF
V: TRBV6-1; size: .; D: TRBD2; J: TRBJ2-7; DNA: TGTGCCAGCAGATTAGCGGGGGCCTCCTCCTACGAGCAGTACTTC; CDR3: CASRLAGASSYEQYF
V: TRBV12-2; size: .; D: .; J: TRBJ1-5; DNA: TGTGCAAGTCGCTTAGGTGTAAGGGGGTGGAATCAGCCCCAGCATTTT; CDR3: CASRLGVRGWNQPQHF
V: TRBV4-1; size: few; D: TRBD1; J: TRBJ1-5; DNA: TGCGCCAGCAGCCAATCCGGTCGACAGGGTCCAAATCAGCCCCAGCATTTT; CDR3: CASSQSGRQGPNQPQHF
V: TRBV29-1; size: .; D: .; J: TRBJ2-5; DNA: TGCAGCGTTGAAGGAGGGACAAAGACCCACCAAGAGACCCAGTACTTC; CDR3: CSVEGGTKTHQETQYF
V: TRBV10-2; size: .; D: .; J: TRBJ1-1; DNA: TGCGCCAGCAGTGAGTCGGTGGGGGAAACTGAAGCTTTCTTT; CDR3: CASSESVGETEAFF
V: TRBV19; size: .; D: .; J: TRBJ1-5; DNA: TGTGCCAGTACTCGTCTTCAGGGTAGCAATCAGCCCCAGCATTTT; CDR3: CASTRLQGSNQPQHF
V: TRBV5-6; size: .; D: .; J: TRBJ2-1; DNA: TGTGCCAGCAGCCCGGAGAACGTCTACAATGAGCAGTTCTTC; CDR3: CASSPENVYNEQFF
V: TRBV6-6; size: .; D: .; J: TRBJ2-7; DNA: TGTGCCAGCAGTTACGGGGAGGCGTACGAGCAGTACTTC; CDR3: CASSYGEAYEQYF
V: TRBV7-9; size: .; D: TRBD1; J: TRBJ1-1; DNA: TGTGCCAGCACCGAGGGACAGCCGAACACTGAAGCTTTCTTT; CDR3: CASTEGQPNTEAFF
V: TRBV27; size: few; D: TRBD1; J: TRBJ1-1; DNA: TGTGCCAGCAGTTTATCTCCGGGACAGGGGGCCATGAACACTGAAGCTTTCTTT; CDR3: CASSLSPGQGAMNTEAFF
V: TRBV6-5; size: .; D: .; J: TRBJ2-7; DNA: TGTGCCAGCAGTTACTTTGGACAGCCCGGCACCTACGAGCAGTACTTC; CDR3: CASSYFGQPGTYEQYF
V: TRBV11-3; size: .; D: .; J: TRBJ2-1; DNA: TGTGCCAGCAGCCCAACGACAGGCCATGAGCAGTTCTTC; CDR3: CASSPTTGHEQFF
V: TRBV5-1; size: .; D: .; J: TRBJ1-3; DNA: TGCGCCAGCAGCGCAGGGGTTAGGGTGGCTGGAAACACCATATATTTT; CDR3: CASSAGVRVAGNTIYF
V: TRBV5-6; size: .; D: TRBD1; J: TRBJ2-3; DNA: TGTGCCAGCAGCGGGACAGCGCTACTCACAGATACGCAGTATTTT; CDR3: CASSGTALLTDTQYF
V: TRBV27; size: few; D: .; J: TRBJ1-6; DNA: TGTGCCAGCAGTTTAGTGGGGAGCTCACCCCTCCACTTT; CDR3: CASSLVGSSPLHF
V: TRBV7-9; size: .; D: .; J: TRBJ2-7; DNA: TGTGCCAGCAGCTTAGCCTCGGGCAACGAGCAGTACTTC; CDR3: CASSLASGNEQYF
V: TRBV10-3; size: .; D: TRBD1; J: TRBJ2-1; DNA: TGTGCCATCAAGGACAGGGGTGATGAGCAGTTCTTC; CDR3: CAIKDRGDEQFF
V: TRBV6-1; size: .; D: .; J: TRBJ1-5; DNA: TGTGCCAGCATAAGCGCTTCCTTTAGCAATCAGCCCCAGCATTTT; CDR3: CASISASFSNQPQHF
V: TRBV27; size: .; D: .; J: TRBJ1-2; DNA: TGTGCCAGCAGTTCCGTTTCCAAGGGAAGTTTCTATGGCTACACCTTC; CDR3: CASSSVSKGSFYGYTF
V: TRBV10-3; size: .; D: .; J: TRBJ2-3; DNA: TGTGCCATCAGTGAGTCGGCAGCAAATACGCAGTATTTT; CDR3: CAISESAANTQYF
V: TRBV4-1; size: once; D: TRBD2; J: TRBJ2-7; DNA: TGCGCCAGCAGCCAAGTTCCCGGGGGGGAGCAGTACTTC; CDR3: CASSQVPGGEQYF
V: TRBV7-9; size: .; D: TRBD1; J: TRBJ2-5; DNA: TGTGCCAGCAGCTTAGGGTTGGCAGGGGGCGAAGGGTACCAAGAGACCCAGTACTTC; CDR3: CASSLGLAGGEGYQETQYF
V: TRBV5-6; size: .; D: .; J: TRBJ1-1; DNA: TGTGCCAGCAGCTTACAGGGACGTTTCGCTGAAGCTTTCTTT; CDR3: CASSLQGRFAEAFF
V: TRBV19; size: .; D: .; J: TRBJ2-3; DNA: TGTGCCAGTAGCGATCTTATGAACACAGATACGCAGTATTTT; CDR3: CASSDLMNTDTQYF
V: TRBV6-1; size: .; D: .; J: TRBJ2-2; DNA: TGTGCCAGCAGTGAAGCCCGCACAACCGGGGAGCTGTTTTTT; CDR3: CASSEARTTGELFF
V: TRBV19; size: .; D: .; J: TRBJ1-3; DNA: TGTGCCAGTAGAATCTCCTACTCTGGAAACACCATATATTTT; CDR3: CASRISYSGNTIYF
V: TRBV27; size: .; D: TRBD1; J: TRBJ2-3; DNA: TGTGCCAGCAGGGACAGGGAGTGGACAGATACGCAGTATTTT; CDR3: CASRDREWTDTQYF
V: TRBV7-9; size: few; D: .; J: TRBJ1-1; DNA: TGTGCCAGCGGAACTCCGGGAGTGCTGGGGGATGAAGCTTTCTTT; CDR3: CASGTPGVLGDEAFF
V: TRBV10-3; size: few; D: TRBD1; J: TRBJ1-1; DNA: TGTGCCATCAATGAACAGGGGGGCACTGAAGCTTTCTTT; CDR3: CAINEQGGTEAFF